A single sample is the source of the 27 T cell receptor beta chains below, sequenced in a study of shared T cell receptors in the human thymus. Assay: immunoSEQ multiplex PCR; the TCRdb copy retains only in-frame clones and omits some. The sample lists hundreds of thousands of clones, more than 70% seen once, with roughly 0.0087% in the top ten. The same specimen was also included in a second study, on human thymus T cells.

Sample: thymocytes. Source of these receptors: a boy younger than two with a congenital heart defect.

J is TRBJ2-7 and V is TRBV10-3; no definite D call. The CDR3 runs 13 residues. From germline, CDR1 is ENHRY and CDR2 SYGVKD. Trimming removed 10 bases at V and 0 bases at J, with 13 bases between. The CDR3 region is CATRSGSSYEQYF. In DNA, the CDR3 is TGTGCCACCAGATCAGGCAGCTCCTACGAGCAGTACTTC.

The rearrangement uses TRBV19 and TRBJ2-3, with TRBD1 matching 8 bases. J gave up 5 bases and V 7 bases, and 5 bases lay outside the gene matches. The CDR3 extends over 13 amino acids. Germline CDR1 LNHDA, CDR2 SQIVND (reference sequence). The CDR3 sequence is CASKGQAVDTQYF. The CDR3 DNA reads TGTGCCAGTAAGGGACAGGCGGTAGATACGCAGTATTTT.

V gene TRBV4-1 combines with J gene TRBJ1-1, with D tentatively TRBD1 (5 bases). The CDR3 covers 13 residues. Trimming removed 4 bases from V and 7 bases from J, with 13 bases in between. The germline gives CDR1 MGHRA, CDR2 YSYEKL. The CDR3 DNA reads TGCGCCAGCAGCCCGGGGGGGAAATTTGAAGCTTTCTTT. It specifies CASSPGGKFEAFF.

A word on this clone: The same CDR3 is also encoded by other DNA sequences in this sample. V usage is TRBV6-5 and J usage is TRBJ1-6; 8 nucleotides align to TRBD1. Looked up from germline, CDR1 is MNHEY and CDR2 is SVGAGI. V lost 4 bases, J lost 7 bases, and 9 bases stayed unmatched. CDR3 length: 16 residues. The CDR3 sequence: CASSFYQGAENSPLHF. The CDR3, as DNA: TGTGCCAGCAGTTTCTATCAGGGGGCAGAGAATTCACCCCTCCACTTT.

This chain links TRBV5-1 with TRBJ1-2; 8 bases align to TRBD1. Germline V gene sequence: CDR1 SGHRS, CDR2 YFSETQ. This CDR3 has 17 amino acids. V gave up 4 bases and J gave up 5 bases; unmatched junction bases: 16. For the CDR3, the DNA is TGCGCCAGCAGCGGGTGGGACAGGAAAAGGGTTGGATATGGCTACACCTTC. It specifies CASSGWDRKRVGYGYTF.

The V call is TRBV2, the J call TRBJ1-5; D is uncertain. The CDR3 sequence is 12 residues long. The V gene's germline CDR1 is SNHLY and CDR2 FYNNEI. V lost 1 base and J 15 bases, leaving 13 bases between the germline ends. The CDR3 sequence is CASSEGGTPTHF. CDR3 bases: TGTGCCAGCAGTGAAGGTGGCACCCCAACGCATTTT.

The rearrangement joins TRBV6-1 to TRBJ2-1, with 11 bases aligning to TRBD1. Trimming took 1 base from V and 5 from J; bases not matched to a gene: 4. The CDR3 consists of 16 residues. The germline CDR1 and CDR2 sequences are MNHNS and SASEGT. The CDR3 DNA is TGTGCCAGCAGTGAAGGTCGGGGACAGGGGGACAATGAGCAGTTCTTC. Encoded protein: CASSEGRGQGDNEQFF.

This clone was seen a single time. The rearrangement joins TRBV5-1 to TRBJ2-2; a possible D gene is TRBD2 (6 bases). The CDR3 totals 12 residues. Trimming took 7 bases from V and 4 from J, leaving 8 bases between them. Germline CDR1 is SGHRS and CDR2 is YFSETQ. The DNA of the CDR3 is TGCGCCAGCTGGGGAGGCACCGGGGAGCTGTTTTTT. It encodes CASWGGTGELFF.

The chain carries TRBV6-1 and TRBJ2-5, with D tentatively TRBD1 (6 bases). The CDR3 has 13 residues. From germline, CDR1 is MNHNS and CDR2 SASEGT. Trimming took 6 bases from V and 4 from J, leaving 12 bases between them. CDR3 region: CASRDSNPETQYF. CDR3 nucleotides: TGTGCCAGCAGGGACAGCAACCCAGAGACCCAGTACTTC.

This clone was recorded a few times. V and J are TRBV18 and TRBJ1-1; possibly TRBD1 for D (5 bases). Germline assignment: CDR1 KGHSH and CDR2 LQKENI. Trimming removed 4 bases at V and 6 bases at J, with 12 bases between. CDR3 length: 13 amino acids. In nucleotides, the CDR3 is TGTGCCAGCTCACGGGCCTCGGGGGCTGAAGCTTTCTTT. It yields the protein CASSRASGAEAFF.

The genes are TRBV27 and TRBJ2-4; D unresolved. CDR1 and CDR2 from the germline V gene are MNHEY and SMNVEV (reference sequence). Trimming removed 5 bases at V and 2 bases at J, with 10 bases between. The CDR3 has 14 amino acids. CDR3 sequence: CASSPSISKNIQYF. The CDR3 DNA follows: TGTGCCAGCAGTCCGAGCATATCCAAAAACATTCAGTACTTC.

This rearrangement joins TRBV5-1 to TRBJ2-1; 8 bases line up with TRBD2. Germline values: CDR1 SGHRS, CDR2 YFSETQ. The length of the CDR3 is 13 residues. The J segment lost 8 bases and the V segment lost 2 bases, leaving 3 bases of the junction unmatched. CDR3 amino acids: CASSFGTSDEQFF. The CDR3 DNA reads as TGCGCCAGCAGCTTCGGGACTAGTGATGAGCAGTTCTTC.

V is TRBV5-6 and J is TRBJ2-7; D might be TRBD2 (6 bases). The CDR3 runs to 17 residues. V was shortened by 1 base and J by 4 bases, with 21 bases between the two germline ends. Looked up from germline, CDR1 is SGHDT and CDR2 is YYEEEE. CDR3 region: CASSLLPVGRIGYEQYF. The CDR3 DNA is TGTGCCAGCAGCTTGTTGCCCGTAGGGAGGATAGGGTACGAGCAGTACTTC.

The rearrangement joins TRBV19 to TRBJ1-5; 9 positions agree with TRBD1. The CDR3 extends over 18 amino acids. The V gene end was trimmed by 5 bases and the J gene end by 4 bases; junction bases not matched to a gene: 15. The V gene's germline CDR1 is LNHDA and CDR2 SQIVND (reference sequence). CDR3 region: CASSPGTGTPTGNQPQHF. The CDR3 DNA follows: TGTGCCAGTAGTCCCGGGACAGGGACGCCGACGGGAAATCAGCCCCAGCATTTT.

This sequence joins TRBV20-1 and TRBJ2-5; 10 nucleotides align to TRBD1. J gave up 14 bases and V 6 bases, and 9 bases lay outside the gene matches. The germline V gene encodes CDR1 DFQATT and CDR2 SNEGSKA (reference sequence). The CDR3 runs to 11 residues. The CDR3 region has the DNA TGCAGTGCGCTGACGGGGACAGGGGAATACTTC. Its protein is CSALTGTGEYF.

This CDR3 is CASSPPGAGGIIYEQYF. The CDR3 DNA reads TGTGCCAGCAGTCCCCCAGGGGCGGGGGGTATTATCTACGAGCAGTACTTC. The chain links TRBV28 to TRBJ2-7; 8 bases align to TRBD2. This CDR3 comprises 17 residues. After removal of 5 bases from V and 3 bases from J, the junction contained 15 bases not matched to a gene. The germline V gene encodes CDR1 MDHEN and CDR2 SYDVKM.

The genes are TRBV5-1 and TRBJ1-2; D remains unclear. Deletions cut 0 bases from V and 2 bases from J, with 11 bases between. Per germline, CDR1 SGHRS and CDR2 YFSETQ. This CDR3 has 15 amino acids. CDR3 in amino acids: CASSLGSGSNYGYTF. The CDR3 DNA reads TGCGCCAGCAGCTTGGGGTCAGGTTCCAACTATGGCTACACCTTC.

This clone came up once. The chain has TRBV27 and TRBJ2-7, with a possible D match to TRBD2 (6 bases). V was pared by 3 bases and J by 3 bases, with 27 bases between. Germline V lookup: CDR1 MNHEY, CDR2 SMNVEV (reference sequence). This CDR3 is 19 amino acids long. This chain's CDR3 is CASSFAAKKVREARYEQYF. In DNA, the CDR3 is TGTGCCAGCAGTTTCGCCGCAAAAAAAGTCAGGGAGGCCCGCTACGAGCAGTACTTC.

The chain combines TRBV10-3 with TRBJ2-7, with 8 nucleotides matching TRBD2. V gave up 2 bases and J gave up 6 bases; unmatched junction bases: 3. The germline V gene encodes CDR1 ENHRY and CDR2 SYGVKD. The CDR3 length is 13 residues. The CDR3 loop is CAISERGGLEQYF. As DNA, the CDR3 is TGTGCCATCAGTGAGCGGGGGGGACTCGAGCAGTACTTC.

The rearrangement joins TRBV6-1 to TRBJ1-4; D is unresolved. V was pared by 3 bases and J by 4 bases, with 3 bases between. Germline loops: CDR1 MNHNS, CDR2 SASEGT. This CDR3 spans 12 amino acids. The CDR3 DNA is TGTGCCAGCAGTGACGGTAATGAAAAACTGTTTTTT. Its translation is CASSDGNEKLFF.

The genes are TRBV28 and TRBJ1-5; no definite D call. The CDR3 length is 14 residues. V shed 5 bases and J shed 5 bases, with 13 bases lying between them. CDR1 is MDHEN, CDR2 SYDVKM, per germline. The CDR3: CASSIHDIDQPQHF. DNA for the CDR3: TGTGCCAGCAGTATCCATGACATCGATCAGCCCCAGCATTTT.

The V gene is TRBV4-3, the J gene TRBJ1-1; 8 nucleotides agree with TRBD1. This CDR3 has 17 residues. V lost 0 bases and J lost 5; bases outside the gene matches: 11. The germline CDR1 and CDR2 sequences are LGHNA and YSLEER. The CDR3 here is CASSQDRGRGWWTEAFF. The CDR3 nucleotides are TGCGCCAGCAGCCAAGACAGGGGGCGTGGGTGGTGGACTGAAGCTTTCTTT.

V usage is TRBV19 and J usage is TRBJ2-3, with TRBD1 as a possible D gene (6 bases). Germline V gene lookup returns CDR1 LNHDA and CDR2 SQIVND (reference sequence). V lost 6 bases and J lost 0, with 19 bases in between. CDR3 length equals 17 residues. CDR3 residues: CASSIPRGQPSTDTQYF. In nucleotides, the CDR3 is TGTGCCAGTAGCATCCCCCGCGGACAGCCTAGCACAGATACGCAGTATTTT. Full variable domain (remainder filled in from reference TRBV19 and TRBJ2-3): DGGITQSPKYLFRKEGQNVTLSCEQNLNHDAMYWYRQDPGQGLRLIYYSQIVNDFQKGDIAEGYSVSREKKESFPLTVTSAQKNPTAFYLCASSIPRGQPSTDTQYFGPGTRLTVL.

The chain joins TRBV4-3 to TRBJ2-1; perhaps TRBD2 as D (6 bases). V was trimmed by 0 bases and J by 15 bases, leaving 27 bases between them. CDR3 length: 17 amino acids. The germline V gene encodes CDR1 LGHNA and CDR2 YSLEER. CDR3 sequence (DNA): TGCGCCAGCAGCCAAGATTTCAGTGCCTGGGCAGGGAGGTATCGGTTCTTC. It yields the protein CASSQDFSAWAGRYRFF.

V gene TRBV10-1 combines with J gene TRBJ1-1, with a tentative D call TRBD1 (6 bases). Germline values: CDR1 WNHNN, CDR2 SYGVQD (reference sequence). The CDR3 is made up of 14 amino acids. Trimming pared 11 bases from V and 3 bases from J, leaving 19 bases between. Here the CDR3 reads CAPGQGREDTEAFF. The DNA for the CDR3 is TGCGCCCCGGGGCAGGGGCGGGAGGACACTGAAGCTTTCTTT.

The CDR3 coding sequence is TGTGCCAGTAGCCCTATGCCCACTTCCTACAATGAGCAGTTCTTC. Translated, it gives CASSPMPTSYNEQFF. The chain employs TRBV19 and TRBJ2-1; D is uncertain. The CDR3 runs 15 residues. Germline CDR1 and CDR2: LNHDA and SQIVND (reference sequence). V was shortened by 6 bases and J by 1 base, with 13 bases between the two germline ends.

The chain couples TRBV11-2 to TRBJ2-1; 7 nucleotides agree with TRBD2. The CDR3 has 17 residues. V lost 5 bases to trimming and J lost 3 bases; unmatched junction nucleotides: 13. Germline CDR1 SGHAT, CDR2 FQNNGV. CDR3 amino acids: CASSHRGGSRVYNEQFF. CDR3 nucleotide sequence: TGTGCCAGCAGCCATAGGGGAGGGAGTCGTGTCTACAATGAGCAGTTCTTC.